Following are 15 T cell receptor beta chains from one sample sequenced in a study of tissue T cells after allogeneic stem cell transplantation. As for time point: mouse harvest day 14 after allogeneic transplant. The graft held 10^6 splenic CD5+ T cells and 10^7 T-cell-depleted bone marrow cells. Method: immunoSEQ multiplex PCR; TCRdb's copy keeps in-frame clones and lacks some. The sample yields 1,000 or so clones, roughly half seen once. Sequenced: spleen. These receptors were taken from a female BALB/c mouse given C57BL/6 T cells with graft-versus-host disease after an allogeneic hematopoietic cell transplant.

This clone was seen once. Mouse gene names and germline throughout. The sequence runs out 1 residue before the end of the CDR3; the remainder is reconstructed from the germline J gene. The V gene is TRBV15, the J gene TRBJ2-5; 7 bases fit TRBD1. Looked up from germline, CDR1 is SGHND and CDR2 is FRSKSL. The ends lost 3 bases at V and 4 bases at J; junction bases unmatched: 1. The CDR3 runs 13 residues. The CDR3 region is CASSFTGEDTQYF. CDR3 DNA (partial): TGTGCCAGCAGTTTTACAGGGGAAGACACCCAGTAC.

Points on this clone: Gene names follow the mouse nomenclature. The read falls 1 residue short of the CDR3 end, and the missing part is taken from the germline J gene. The chain uses TRBV12-1 and TRBJ2-4, with 8 bases identical to TRBD2. CDR1 SGHSN and CDR2 HYEKVE come from the germline V gene. CDR3 length: 16 residues. J was trimmed by 2 bases and V by 0 bases; bases with no gene match: 6. CDR3 bases read: TGTGCCAGCTCTCTCGAACGGGGGGGCCTTCAAAACACCTTGTAC. It specifies CASSLERGGLQNTLY. The entire CDR3 reads CASSLERGGLQNTLYF. The entire variable domain, with the rest obtained from reference TRBV12-1 and TRBJ2-4, is as follows: DSGVVQSPRHIIKEKGGRSVLTCIPISGHSNVVWYQQTLGKELKFLIQHYEKVERDKGFLPSRFSVQQFDDYHSEMNMSALELEDSAMYFCASSLERGGLQNTLYFGAGTRLSVL.

Relative to its sample, this clone is hyperexpanded. Germline and genes: mouse. The CDR3 extends 1 residue past the end of the read, so its final part is completed from the germline J gene. The chain couples TRBV12-1 to TRBJ2-1, with 8 bases fitting TRBD1. The CDR3 sequence is 15 residues long. V lost 4 bases, J lost 4 bases, and 8 bases stayed unmatched. Germline CDR1 reads SGHSN; CDR2 reads HYEKVE. CDR3 residues: CASSPTGGFYAEQFF. The sequenced part of the CDR3 DNA is TGTGCCAGCTCCCCTACAGGGGGGTTTTATGCTGAGCAGTTC.

By sample share, this clone is large (0.1 to 1%). Mouse germline and gene names are used. The read ends 1 residue early relative to the CDR3; the germline J gene fills the gap. This rearrangement joins TRBV13-2 to TRBJ2-5; TRBD2 aligns across 11 bases. Germline loops: CDR1 NNHNN, CDR2 SYGAGS (reference sequence). CDR3 length: 15 residues. Trimming took 2 bases from V and 3 from J; bases not matched to a gene: 2. The CDR3 spells CASGDDWGGQDTQYF. The sequenced CDR3 bases are TGTGCCAGCGGTGACGACTGGGGGGGGCAAGACACCCAGTAC.

As to this clone: The likely explanation is a read error, given a far larger clone one base away. Germline and genes here are mouse. Read data end 1 residue before the CDR3 end; the end is taken from the germline J gene. The genes are TRBV13-3 and TRBJ2-1; D perhaps matches TRBD2 (5 bases). Germline-derived CDR1 and CDR2 are NNHDY and SYVADS. This CDR3 is 13 amino acids long. The part of the CDR3 DNA that was read is TGTGCCCGCAGTGCTGGGATCTATGCTGAGCAGTTC. Its translation: CARSAGIYAEQF. The entire CDR3 is CARSAGIYAEQFF.

A note on this clone: Germline and genes: mouse. CDR3 bases read: TGTGCCAGCAGTTTGGGATCTGGAAATACGCTCTAT. This codes for CASSLGSGNTLY. The whole CDR3 sequence reads CASSLGSGNTLYF. V is TRBV15 and J is TRBJ1-3; D gene uncertain. The DNA ends 1 residue before the CDR3 does, and the rest of the CDR3 is filled in from the germline J gene. Looked up from germline, CDR1 is SGHND and CDR2 is FRSKSL. With 3 bases removed from V and 1 base from J, the gap between germline ends came to 4 bases. This CDR3 contains 13 residues. Variable domain in full (rest from reference TRBV15 and TRBJ1-3): DAGVTQTPRHEVAEKGQTIILKCEPVSGHNDLFWYRQTKIQGLELLSYFRSKSLMEDGGAFKDRFKAEMLNSSFSTLKIQPTEPKDSAVYLCASSLGSGNTLYFGEGSRLIVV.

A note on this clone: The germline and genes are mouse ones. The read terminates 1 residue before the CDR3 end, so the remaining end is supplied by the germline J gene. This sequence joins TRBV12-1 and TRBJ2-2; 7 bases are shared with TRBD1. The CDR3 is 15 residues long. Germline CDR1 and CDR2: SGHSN and HYEKVE. Trimming took 1 base from V and 5 from J; bases not matched to a gene: 6. CDR3: CASSLSGGWTGQLYF. Partial CDR3 DNA: TGTGCCAGCTCTCTTTCAGGGGGTTGGACCGGGCAGCTCTAC.

Comments on this clone: Gene names and germline match the mouse. The CDR3 end is not reached by the read, which stops 1 residue before it; the germline J gene fills it in. The rearrangement uses TRBV3 and TRBJ1-3; D is ambiguous. The CDR3 contains 14 residues. Germline V lookup: CDR1 SNHLY, CDR2 FYNGKV (reference sequence). The germline V and J ends were trimmed by 4 bases and 0 bases, with 7 bases remaining between them. Here the CDR3 reads CASSSSSSGNTLYF. CDR3 DNA, as far as it was read: TGTGCCAGCAGCTCCTCAAGTTCTGGAAATACGCTCTAT. Using reference TRBV3 and TRBJ1-3 for the parts outside the CDR3, the full variable domain is GPKVLQIPSHQIIDMGQMVTLNCDPVSNHLYFYWYKQILGQQMEFLVNFYNGKVMEKSKLFKDQFSVERPDGSYFTLKIQPTALEDSAVYFCASSSSSSGNTLYFGEGSRLIVV.

Worth noting for this clone: The germline and genes are mouse ones. The DNA ends 1 residue before the CDR3 does, and the rest of the CDR3 is filled in from the germline J gene. The V gene is TRBV26, the J gene TRBJ2-4, with D perhaps TRBD1 (6 bases). This CDR3 has 14 residues. The germline V and J ends were trimmed by 6 bases and 1 base, with 11 bases remaining between them. Germline V lookup: CDR1 KGHPV, CDR2 FQNQEV (reference sequence). This CDR3 is CASSPGVGQNTLYF. The CDR3 bases that were read are TGTGCCAGCAGCCCAGGGGTAGGTCAAAACACCTTGTAC.

Concerning this clone: Here the gene names and germline are mouse. The read is 1 residue too short to cover the CDR3 end, so that end is filled in from the germline J gene. This chain connects TRBV13-2 to TRBJ1-1; 7 positions agree with TRBD1. V gave up 1 base and J gave up 0 bases; unmatched junction bases: 3. Germline V lookup: CDR1 NNHNN, CDR2 SYGAGS (reference sequence). The CDR3 length is 15 residues. The sequenced part of the CDR3 DNA is TGTGCCAGCGGTGATCCCGGGACAGCAAACACAGAAGTCTTC. It yields the protein CASGDPGTANTEVF. The entire CDR3 protein is CASGDPGTANTEVFF.

Turning to this clone: Gene names refer to mouse genes. The sequenced CDR3 bases are TGTGCCAGCAGCCAAGAAGGACAGAACACAGAAGTCTTC. The encoded protein is CASSQEGQNTEVF. The CDR3, in full, reads CASSQEGQNTEVFF. J is TRBJ1-1 and V is TRBV2; D gene ambiguous. The CDR3 is cut off 1 residue early in the read; its end comes from the germline J gene. The CDR3 contains 14 residues. V gave up 0 bases and J gave up 0 bases, with 5 bases separating them. Per germline, CDR1 LGHNA and CDR2 YSYQKL. Variable domain in full (rest from reference TRBV2 and TRBJ1-1): DPKIIQKPKYLVAVTGSEKILICEQYLGHNAMYWYRQSAKKPLEFMFSYSYQKLMDNQTASSRFQPQSSKKNHLDLQITALKPDDSATYFCASSQEGQNTEVFFGKGTRLTVV.

Notes on this clone: The genes and germline here are from mouse. The read finishes 1 residue shy of the CDR3 end, and the germline J gene is used to complete it. The chain is built from TRBV19 and TRBJ2-7; 8 positions match TRBD2. CDR3 length: 12 amino acids. V shed 5 bases and J 4 bases; nucleotides not matched to a gene: 2. The germline V gene encodes CDR1 FNHDT and CDR2 SITEND (reference sequence). The part of the CDR3 DNA that was read is TGTGCCAGCAGCCGGGACTGGTATGAACAGTAC. This sequence encodes CASSRDWYEQY. The entire CDR3 protein reads CASSRDWYEQYF.

By share, this clone ranks as hyperexpanded. The genes and germline here are from mouse. The CDR3 end falls 1 residue outside the read, so it is completed with the germline J gene. The chain has TRBV3 and TRBJ1-4, with 8 positions matching TRBD1. The CDR3 spans 15 residues. Trimming took 5 bases from V and 3 from J; bases not matched to a gene: 5. The germline V gene encodes CDR1 SNHLY and CDR2 FYNGKV (reference sequence). The CDR3 DNA, read in part, is TGTGCCAGCAGCCACGACAGGGGCCCCAACGAAAGATTATTT. Residues: CASSHDRGPNERLF. The whole CDR3 reads CASSHDRGPNERLFF.

Regarding this clone: The listed genes are named as in mouse. The CDR3 is cut off 1 residue early in the read; its end comes from the germline J gene. The chain has TRBV26 and TRBJ2-4; 9 bases align to TRBD2. The CDR3 consists of 14 residues. Trimming removed 0 bases from V and 7 bases from J; junction bases left unmatched: 2. The germline V gene has CDR1 KGHPV and CDR2 FQNQEV (reference sequence). The covered CDR3 bases are TGTGCCAGCAGTCTGTCGGGACTGGGAGACACCTTGTAC. Its translation: CASSLSGLGDTLY. In full, the CDR3 reads CASSLSGLGDTLYF. Supplemented by reference TRBV26 and TRBJ2-4, the full variable domain reads NSKVIQTPRYLVKGQGQKAKMRCIPEKGHPVVFWYQQNKNNEFKFLINFQNQEVLQQIDMTEKRFSAECPSNSPCSLEIQSSEAGDSALYLCASSLSGLGDTLYFGAGTRLSVL.

This clone was detected only a few times. The gene names here belong to mouse. The read ends 1 residue early relative to the CDR3; the germline J gene fills the gap. This chain connects TRBV5 to TRBJ2-7, with 8 positions matching TRBD2. Trimming cost V 0 bases and J 2 bases; bases outside gene matches: 3. Germline V gene sequence: CDR1 LGHNA, CDR2 YNLKQL (reference sequence). This CDR3 is 15 amino acids long. The part of the CDR3 DNA that was read is TGTGCCAGCAGCCAAGACCCTGGGGGGCCCTATGAACAGTAC. It codes for CASSQDPGGPYEQY. In full, the CDR3 reads CASSQDPGGPYEQYF.